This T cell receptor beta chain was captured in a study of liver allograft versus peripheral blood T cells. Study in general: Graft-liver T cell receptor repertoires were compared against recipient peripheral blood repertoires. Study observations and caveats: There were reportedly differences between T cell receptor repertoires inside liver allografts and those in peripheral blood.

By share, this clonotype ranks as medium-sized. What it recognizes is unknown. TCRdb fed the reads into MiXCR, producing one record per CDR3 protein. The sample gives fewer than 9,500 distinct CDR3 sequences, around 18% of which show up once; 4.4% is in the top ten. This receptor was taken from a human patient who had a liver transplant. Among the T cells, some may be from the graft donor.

The CDR3 spells CASSMRSGQVYEQYF. CDR3 sequence (DNA): TGTGCCAGTAGTATGAGATCGGGACAGGTCTACGAGCAGTACTTC. The V call is TRBV19, the J call TRBJ2-7, with TRBD1 identical over 8 bases. Germline CDR1 is LNHDA and CDR2 is SQIVND (reference sequence). V dropped 3 bases and J dropped 3; count of bases not matched to a gene: 7. CDR3 length: 15 amino acids. The full variable domain, rest sourced from reference TRBV19 and TRBJ2-7, is DGGITQSPKYLFRKEGQNVTLSCEQNLNHDAMYWYRQDPGQGLRLIYYSQIVNDFQKGDIAEGYSVSREKKESFPLTVTSAQKNPTAFYLCASSMRSGQVYEQYFGPGTRLTVT.